This T cell receptor beta chain was documented in a study of T cells in Graves' hyperthyroidism and ophthalmopathy. Study-wide findings and caveats: Ophthalmopathy onset followed model prediction by a median roughly 6 months. Researchers found most expanded thyroid clonotypes above 0.001 in blood as well.

A note on this clonotype: Its target is not known.

V was shortened by 1 base and J by 0 bases, with 10 bases between the two germline ends. The CDR3 spans 16 residues. Germline V gene sequence: CDR1 MNHEY, CDR2 SMNVEV (reference sequence). RNA transcripts yielded amplified TCR beta CDR3 regions. RT-PCR in the first round (using the HTBI primer set) targeted the TCR CDR3. TCRdb re-derived calls from the multiplex PCR reads in MiXCR, one entry per CDR3 protein. The table records around 420,000 distinct CDR3 sequences, approximately 14% of them present only once. Patients counted as stable if ophthalmopathy did not develop within 18 months. Patients having uncontrolled infection, another autoimmune disease, pregnancy or lactation were not included.

The V call is TRBV27, the J call TRBJ1-5; a possible D gene is TRBD1 (5 bases). This clonotype originated in a woman under 30 with Graves' hyperthyroidism. Sequencing input: blood. CDR3 bases: TGTGCCAGCAGTTTATGGGGACCTTATAGCAATCAGCCCCAGCATTTT. This gives the protein CASSLWGPYSNQPQHF.